This is a list of T cell receptor beta chains from one sample in a study of shared clonotypes between healthy human individuals. The assay was immunoSEQ multiplex PCR, and TCRdb's table has in-frame clones only and misses some. In the table there are under 2,000,000 clones, 85% to 95% of which are singletons. The sequenced sample consisted of naive CD8+ T cells sorted from blood. The source is a man aged 18 to 29 in good health. The CDR3 runs from the conserved cysteine through the conserved F or W. D genes are given only for firm matches. Size tells how often a clone was seen (once, few, many) or the class of an expanded clone, and some rows leave it out.

d_call	clone_size	v_call	j_call	cdr3_aa	cdr3_nt
TRBD1	-	TRBV4-3	TRBJ2-1	CASSQRTGGFYNEQFF	TGCGCCAGCAGCCAGAGAACAGGGGGCTTCTACAATGAGCAGTTCTTC
-	once	TRBV29-1	TRBJ1-2	CSVEDLNIYGYTF	TGCAGCGTTGAAGATCTCAACATCTATGGCTACACCTTC
-	few	TRBV7-9	TRBJ1-3	CASKYPIYF	TGTGCCAGCAAGTATCCCATATATTTT
TRBD1	once	TRBV19	TRBJ1-2	CASSRQGAAYGYTF	TGTGCCAGTAGTCGACAGGGGGCTGCCTATGGCTACACCTTC
-	-	TRBV9	TRBJ2-2	CASSPDDTGELFF	TGTGCCAGCAGCCCAGACGACACCGGGGAGCTGTTTTTT
TRBD1	-	TRBV7-8	TRBJ2-1	CASSWPFGTGDYNEQFF	TGTGCCAGCAGCTGGCCCTTCGGGACAGGGGACTACAATGAGCAGTTCTTC
TRBD1	-	TRBV30	TRBJ2-7	CASSDREIYEQYF	TGTGCCTCATCAGACAGGGAAATCTACGAGCAGTACTTC
-	-	TRBV2	TRBJ2-3	CASSGAEVTQYF	TGTGCCAGCAGCGGGGCGGAGGTCACGCAGTATTTT
TRBD1	-	TRBV7-8	TRBJ2-5	CASSSAIQGPREETQYF	TGTGCCAGCAGCTCAGCTATACAGGGGCCCCGCGAAGAGACCCAGTACTTC
-	-	TRBV27	TRBJ1-5	CASSLIGANQPQHF	TGTGCCAGCAGTTTAATAGGGGCGAATCAGCCCCAGCATTTT
-	-	TRBV4-1	TRBJ1-1	CASSHRRVFTEAFF	TGCGCCAGCAGCCACCGCAGGGTTTTCACTGAAGCTTTCTTT
TRBD1	-	TRBV28	TRBJ1-1	CASSYLTGTTEAFF	TGTGCCAGCAGTTACTTGACAGGGACCACTGAAGCTTTCTTT
-	-	TRBV11-2	TRBJ2-7	CASTSSWYEQYF	TGTGCCAGCACTTCTAGTTGGTACGAGCAGTACTTC
-	-	TRBV7-9	TRBJ2-7	CASSPWTATYEQYF	TGTGCCAGCAGCCCATGGACTGCCACCTACGAGCAGTACTTC
-	-	TRBV29-1	TRBJ2-5	CSVETGVETQYF	TGCAGCGTTGAGACTGGGGTAGAGACCCAGTACTTC
-	-	TRBV19	TRBJ2-5	CDSSPLGGEETQYF	TGTGACAGTAGTCCCCTAGGGGGTGAAGAGACCCAGTACTTC
TRBD1	-	TRBV7-8	TRBJ2-7	CASSLGGGAYEQYF	TGTGCCAGCAGCTTAGGAGGGGGCGCCTACGAGCAGTACTTC
-	-	TRBV27	TRBJ1-2	CASSPLEPNYNYGYTF	TGTGCCAGCAGTCCCCTAGAACCCAATTATAACTATGGCTACACCTTC
-	-	TRBV5-6	TRBJ2-3	CASSLDREGDTQYF	TGTGCCAGCAGCCTGGACAGGGAGGGAGATACGCAGTATTTT
-	-	TRBV27	TRBJ2-7	CASSFQSSYEQYF	TGTGCCAGCAGTTTTCAGAGCTCCTACGAGCAGTACTTC
-	-	TRBV11-2	TRBJ1-2	CASSSTATNYGYTF	TGTGCCAGCAGCTCGACAGCTACTAACTATGGCTACACCTTC
-	-	TRBV28	TRBJ2-7	CASSSIRGSSYEQYF	TGTGCCAGCAGTTCTATCCGGGGGAGCTCCTACGAGCAGTACTTC
TRBD1	-	TRBV13	TRBJ1-2	CASSALDRENYGYTF	TGTGCCAGCAGCGCCCTCGACAGGGAAAACTATGGCTACACCTTC
-	-	TRBV29-1	TRBJ1-1	CSVEGGGPEAFF	TGCAGCGTTGAGGGTGGGGGTCCTGAAGCTTTCTTT
TRBD2	-	TRBV7-9	TRBJ2-2	CASRPPGTSGSGVTGELFF	TGTGCCAGCAGACCACCCGGGACTAGCGGGAGCGGGGTTACCGGGGAGCTGTTTTTT
-	-	TRBV6-6	TRBJ2-7	CASSYVTGTPYYEQYF	TGTGCCAGCAGTTACGTGACAGGGACTCCCTACTACGAGCAGTACTTC
-	-	TRBV5-1	TRBJ2-2	CASSLQGNTGELFF	TGCGCCAGCAGCTTGCAAGGGAACACCGGGGAGCTGTTTTTT
TRBD2	-	TRBV28	TRBJ2-1	CASSLGLASPGEFF	TGTGCCAGCAGTTTGGGACTAGCTAGCCCTGGGGAGTTCTTC
-	-	TRBV7-9	TRBJ2-7	CASSLATGTYYEQYF	TGTGCCAGCAGCTTAGCGACAGGTACTTACTACGAGCAGTACTTC
TRBD1	-	TRBV7-9	TRBJ1-6	CASSSGQGAFNSPLHF	TGTGCCAGCAGCTCGGGACAGGGGGCCTTTAATTCACCCCTCCACTTT
-	-	TRBV7-9	TRBJ2-7	CASSLEAVYYEQYF	TGTGCCAGCAGCTTAGAAGCCGTATACTACGAGCAGTACTTC
TRBD2	-	TRBV5-1	TRBJ2-3	CASSGEAGLSTDTQYF	TGCGCCAGCAGCGGAGAAGCGGGGTTAAGCACAGATACGCAGTATTTT
-	-	TRBV5-4	TRBJ2-1	CASSFGQANEQFF	TGTGCCAGCAGCTTCGGACAAGCAAATGAGCAGTTCTTC